Detailed here is one TCR beta chain. Amplification of TCR beta CDR3 regions used RNA as the template. The TCR CDR3 first-round RT-PCR relied on the HTBI primer set. TCRdb re-analysed the multiplex PCR reads in MiXCR, keeping a single row per CDR3 protein. The sample yields hundreds of thousands of distinct CDR3 sequences, around 40% seen once. This record comes from a study of T cells in Graves' hyperthyroidism and ophthalmopathy. Hyperthyroidism was newly diagnosed in patients aged 18 to 65 (duration under 2 months). J gave up 7 bases and V 6 bases, and 12 bases lay outside the gene matches. Germline CDR1 ENHRY, CDR2 SYGVKD. The CDR3 runs to 16 residues.

The sample consisted of blood. This clonotype originated in a woman aged 40-49 years with Graves' hyperthyroidism. V gene TRBV10-3 combines with J gene TRBJ2-7; TRBD2 matches 13 bases. For the CDR3, the DNA is TGTGCCATCAGCGGGACTAGCGGGGTCTCCTACAATGAGCAGTACTTC. Residues: CAISGTSGVSYNEQYF.